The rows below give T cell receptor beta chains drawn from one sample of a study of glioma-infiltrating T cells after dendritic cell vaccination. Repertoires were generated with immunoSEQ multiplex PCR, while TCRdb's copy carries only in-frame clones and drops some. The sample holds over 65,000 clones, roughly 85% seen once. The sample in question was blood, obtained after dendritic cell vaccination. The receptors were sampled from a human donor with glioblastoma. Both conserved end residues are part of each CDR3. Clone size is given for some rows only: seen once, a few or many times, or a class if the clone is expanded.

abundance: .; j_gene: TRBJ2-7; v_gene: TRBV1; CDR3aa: CTSSQDYGDRLHSGSYEQYF
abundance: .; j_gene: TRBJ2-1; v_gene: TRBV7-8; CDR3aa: CASSLETVYEQFF
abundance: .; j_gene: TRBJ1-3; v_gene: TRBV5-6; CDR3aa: CASSLPGTGTGNTIYF
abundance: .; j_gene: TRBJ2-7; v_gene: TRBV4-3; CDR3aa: CASSQGDRPYEQYF
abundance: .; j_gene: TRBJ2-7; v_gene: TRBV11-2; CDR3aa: CASSFSRLGTTSRHYEQYF
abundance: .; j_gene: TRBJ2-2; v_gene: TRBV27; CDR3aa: CASSAGSQRMITGELFF
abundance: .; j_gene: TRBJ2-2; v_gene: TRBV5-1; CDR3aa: CASSFGQGNTGELFF
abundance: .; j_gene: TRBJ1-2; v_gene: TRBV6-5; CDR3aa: CASSSGIYGYTF
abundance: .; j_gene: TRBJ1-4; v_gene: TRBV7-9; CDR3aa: CASSLSQGANNEKLFF
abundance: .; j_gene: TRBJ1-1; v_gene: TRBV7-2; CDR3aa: CASSLTGGYTEAFF
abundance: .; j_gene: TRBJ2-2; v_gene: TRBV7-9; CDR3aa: CASSPAGRGLQGTGELFF
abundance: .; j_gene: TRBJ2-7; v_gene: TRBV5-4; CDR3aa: CASSLDRSSYEQYF
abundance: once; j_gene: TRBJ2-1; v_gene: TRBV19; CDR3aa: CASSISGPTSYNEQFF
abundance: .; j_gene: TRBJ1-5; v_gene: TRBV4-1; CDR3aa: CASSQVGQGAQHF
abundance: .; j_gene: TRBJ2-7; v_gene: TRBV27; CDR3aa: CASSLSGQGSSYEQYF
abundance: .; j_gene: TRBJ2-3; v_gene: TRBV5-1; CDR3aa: CASSLNFVTDTQYF
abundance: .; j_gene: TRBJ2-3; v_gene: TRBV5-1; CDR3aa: CASSKTDTQYF
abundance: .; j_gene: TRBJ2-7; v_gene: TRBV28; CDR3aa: CASSLTATSYEQYF
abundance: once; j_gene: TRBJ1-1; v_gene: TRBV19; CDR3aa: CASSTGQSMNTEAFF
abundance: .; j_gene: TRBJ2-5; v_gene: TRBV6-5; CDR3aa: CASSNRVSETQYF
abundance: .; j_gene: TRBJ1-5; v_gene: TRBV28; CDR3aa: CASYSNQPQHF
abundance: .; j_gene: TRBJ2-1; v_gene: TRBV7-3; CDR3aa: CASSFGGKSNEQFF
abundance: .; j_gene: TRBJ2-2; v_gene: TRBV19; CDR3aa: CASSTRGARNTGELFF
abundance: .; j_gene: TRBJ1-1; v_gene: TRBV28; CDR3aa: CASSLLVENTEAFF
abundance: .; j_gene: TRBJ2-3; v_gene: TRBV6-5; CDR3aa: CASTQGTSGNTQYF
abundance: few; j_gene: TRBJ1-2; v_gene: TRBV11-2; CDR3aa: CASSLNYGYTF
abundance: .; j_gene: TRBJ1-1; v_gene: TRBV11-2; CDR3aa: CASSSTRGRLTEAFF
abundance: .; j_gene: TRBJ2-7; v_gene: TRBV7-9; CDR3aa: CASSPDRSSYEQYF
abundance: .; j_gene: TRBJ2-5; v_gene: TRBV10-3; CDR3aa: CAISEAEETQYF
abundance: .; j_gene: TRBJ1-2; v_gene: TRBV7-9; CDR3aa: CASSLPTGDGYTF
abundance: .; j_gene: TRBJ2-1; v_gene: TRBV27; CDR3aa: CASTTSGSTTVEQFF
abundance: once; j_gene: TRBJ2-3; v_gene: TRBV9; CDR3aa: CASSGSGGAPDTQYF
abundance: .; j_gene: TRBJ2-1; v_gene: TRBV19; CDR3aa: CASSMSVGLAREGYEQFF
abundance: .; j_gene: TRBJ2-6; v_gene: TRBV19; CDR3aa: CASNPYSRGTSGANVLTF
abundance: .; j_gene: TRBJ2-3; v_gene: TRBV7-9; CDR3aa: CASSLEYTDTQYF
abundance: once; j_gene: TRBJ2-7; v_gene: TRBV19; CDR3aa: CASRGTGGPYEQYF
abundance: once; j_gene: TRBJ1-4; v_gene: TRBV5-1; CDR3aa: CASSFSRAATNEKLFF
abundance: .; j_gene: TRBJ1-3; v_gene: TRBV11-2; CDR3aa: CASSSSAGSSGNTIYF
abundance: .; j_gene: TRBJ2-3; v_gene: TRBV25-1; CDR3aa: CASSEFWSSGRGTDTQYF
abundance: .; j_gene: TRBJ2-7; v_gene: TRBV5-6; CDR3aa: CASTGQYEQYF
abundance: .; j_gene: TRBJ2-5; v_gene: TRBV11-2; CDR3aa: CASSQRLAGGPETQYF
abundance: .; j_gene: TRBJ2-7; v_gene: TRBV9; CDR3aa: CASSPSSKGPASSYEQYF
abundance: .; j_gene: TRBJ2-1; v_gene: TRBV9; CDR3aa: CASQGLAGGVQFF
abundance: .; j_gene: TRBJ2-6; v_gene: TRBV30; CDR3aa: CAWRGNSGSNSGANVLTF
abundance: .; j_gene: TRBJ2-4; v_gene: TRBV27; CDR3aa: CASSFPDKNIQYF
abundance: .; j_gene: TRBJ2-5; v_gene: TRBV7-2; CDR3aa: CASSSPSGTSGRAQYF
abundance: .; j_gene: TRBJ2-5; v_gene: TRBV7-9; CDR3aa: CASSLEDGGFETQYF
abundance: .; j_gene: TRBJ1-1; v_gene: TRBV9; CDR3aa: CASSTGAEAFF
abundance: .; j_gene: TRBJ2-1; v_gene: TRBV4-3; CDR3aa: CASSLVDRDRQFF